The rows below give T cell receptor beta chains drawn from one sample of a study of cytomegalovirus exposure and HLA in healthy donors. Assay used: immunoSEQ multiplex PCR; TCRdb lists only in-frame clones, some missing. The table shows under 65,000 clones, with approximately 95% occurring only once. The sequenced material came from PBMCs. The receptor source for this set is a woman between 18 and 29 years old in good health and CMV-seropositive. The CDR3 runs from the conserved cysteine through the conserved F or W. D genes are given only for firm matches. Clone size, where shown, is once, few, many, or a class for clones that have expanded.

v_call,clone_size,d_call,j_call,cdr3_nt,cdr3_aa
TRBV5-6,.,TRBD2,TRBJ2-7,TGTGCCAGCAGCCCGACGGGAGGAGCGGGAGGCAACTACGAGCAGTACTTC,CASSPTGGAGGNYEQYF
TRBV6-5,.,.,TRBJ2-3,TGTGCCAGTTTTGCGCTTAGCGGAGGGAGGGATACGCAGTATTTT,CASFALSGGRDTQYF
TRBV19,.,.,TRBJ1-1,TGTGCCAGTAGTCCTATGTCAAGGCGGATGAACACTGAAGCTTTCTTT,CASSPMSRRMNTEAFF
TRBV11-3,.,.,TRBJ2-5,TGTGCCAGCAGCTTAGGACTCCAAGAGACCCAGTACTTC,CASSLGLQETQYF
TRBV28,.,.,TRBJ1-5,TGTGCCAGCAGTTTATTACCGGATCAGCCCCAGCATTTT,CASSLLPDQPQHF
TRBV28,.,TRBD1,TRBJ1-2,TGTGCCAGCAGACTCCCCGGGGACAGGGGGAAGGGCTACACCTTC,CASRLPGDRGKGYTF
TRBV6-1,.,.,TRBJ2-7,TGTGCCAGCAGTGATGAGGTTAGCGGCTCCTACGAGCAGTACTTC,CASSDEVSGSYEQYF
TRBV7-6,.,TRBD1,TRBJ2-1,TGTGCCAGCAGCTTAACTTCGGGACAGGGTCTTAAAAATGAGCAGTTCTTC,CASSLTSGQGLKNEQFF
TRBV6-4,few,TRBD2,TRBJ2-3,TGTGCCAGCAGTGACTCTAGCGGGGGCGGCACAGATACGCAGTATTTT,CASSDSSGGGTDTQYF
TRBV5-6,.,TRBD1,TRBJ2-3,TGTGCCAGCAGCTTCCTGACAGGGTCAAAAGATACGCAGTATTTT,CASSFLTGSKDTQYF